This section outlines one T cell receptor (beta chain) sequence together with its context. In this sample, this clonotype turned up many times. Which antigen it targets is not known. Per-nucleotide qualities are absent, and no much larger clonotype sits a single base away. The sequencing machine was an Illumina HiSeq 1500. The public sequencing data were trimmed at Q25 with fastp and processed into clonotypes with MiXCR by TCRdb, which kept only in-frame beta chains. One record per CDR3 amino acid sequence lists the most common genes and DNA. This sample gives 200,000 to 300,000 distinct CDR3 sequences in total; around 9% of them show up just once. The top ten clonotypes cover more than 13% of the sample. In the germline V gene, CDR1 corresponds to MDHEN and CDR2 to SYDVKM. The trim is 7 bases for V and 10 bases for J, with a gap of 19 bases between the germline ends. Taken from cysteine to phenylalanine, the CDR3 has 14 residues. Only the CDR3 DNA is retained, 42 bases long and in frame from the first base.

The sample belongs to a study of T cell repertoires in cytomegalovirus infection (dated by TCRdb to about 2019). About the investigation overall: Donor HLA type was relevant to the analysis, because carriage of CMV infection together with the matching HLA type was indicated by public TCR beta signatures.

What the authors observed across the whole study: The ex vivo response was dominated by HLA-C-restricted CMV-specific TCR beta clonotypes, which also provided the single most frequent clonotype in two of eight donors. Carriers of CMV infection plus the relevant HLA type were discriminated by the cumulative frequency of public TCR beta family members in the study cohort and in an independent approximately 350-donor cohort.

The TCR comes from a human donor in good health (CMV status not recorded). Some clones in this sample may be carry-over from other donors' samples. The chain couples TRBV28 to TRBJ2-2; confidence is insufficient to name the D gene. The sequenced sample was PBMCs. The CDR3: CASTFRTPTPELFF. The DNA sequence reads TGTGCCAGCACCTTCCGGACCCCCACTCCGGAGCTGTTTTTT.